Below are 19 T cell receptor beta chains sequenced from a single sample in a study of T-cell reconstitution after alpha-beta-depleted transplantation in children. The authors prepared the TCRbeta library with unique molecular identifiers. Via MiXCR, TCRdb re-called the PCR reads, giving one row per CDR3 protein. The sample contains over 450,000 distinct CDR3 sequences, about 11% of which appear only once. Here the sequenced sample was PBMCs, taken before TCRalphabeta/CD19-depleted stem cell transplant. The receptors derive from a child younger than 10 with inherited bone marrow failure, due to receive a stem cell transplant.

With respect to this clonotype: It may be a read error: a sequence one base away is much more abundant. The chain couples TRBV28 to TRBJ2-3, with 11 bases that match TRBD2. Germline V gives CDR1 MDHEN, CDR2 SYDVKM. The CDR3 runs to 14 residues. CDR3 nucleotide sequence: TGTGCCAGTTTAGCGGGAGGGCCGGAAAATACGCCGTATTTT. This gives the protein CASLAGGPENTPYF.

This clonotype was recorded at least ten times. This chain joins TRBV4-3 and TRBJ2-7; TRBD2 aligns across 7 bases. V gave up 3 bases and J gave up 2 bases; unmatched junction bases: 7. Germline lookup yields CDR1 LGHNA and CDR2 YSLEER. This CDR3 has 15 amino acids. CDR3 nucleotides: TGCGCCAGCAGCCAGAGACCCGGGGGGACCTACGAGCAGTACTTC. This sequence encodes CASSQRPGGTYEQYF.

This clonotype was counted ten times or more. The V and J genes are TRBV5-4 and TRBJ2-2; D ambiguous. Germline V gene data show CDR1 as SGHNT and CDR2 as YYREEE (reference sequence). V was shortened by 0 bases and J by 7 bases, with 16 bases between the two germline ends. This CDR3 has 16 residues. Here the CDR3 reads CASSLVGRQRNGELFF. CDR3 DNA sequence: TGTGCCAGCAGCTTGGTTGGGCGTCAGAGGAACGGGGAGCTGTTTTTT. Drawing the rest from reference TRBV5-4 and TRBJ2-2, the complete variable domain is ETGVTQSPTHLIKTRGQQVTLRCSSQSGHNTVSWYQQALGQGPQFIFQYYREEENGRGNFPPRFSGLQFPNYSSELNVNALELDDSALYLCASSLVGRQRNGELFFGEGSRLTVL.

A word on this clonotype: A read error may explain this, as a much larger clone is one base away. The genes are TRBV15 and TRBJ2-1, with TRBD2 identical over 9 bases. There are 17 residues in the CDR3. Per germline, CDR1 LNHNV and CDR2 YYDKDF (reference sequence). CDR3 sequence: CATSRDWRGTSTNEKFF. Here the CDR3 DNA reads TGTGCCACCAGCAGAGATTGGAGGGGGACTAGCACCAATGAGAAGTTCTTC.

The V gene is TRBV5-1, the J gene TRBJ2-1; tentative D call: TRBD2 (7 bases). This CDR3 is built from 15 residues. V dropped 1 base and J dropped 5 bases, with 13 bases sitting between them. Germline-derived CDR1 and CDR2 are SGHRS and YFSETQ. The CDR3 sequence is CASSLMREGDNEQFF. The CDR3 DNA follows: TGCGCCAGCAGCTTGATGAGGGAGGGGGACAATGAGCAGTTCTTC.

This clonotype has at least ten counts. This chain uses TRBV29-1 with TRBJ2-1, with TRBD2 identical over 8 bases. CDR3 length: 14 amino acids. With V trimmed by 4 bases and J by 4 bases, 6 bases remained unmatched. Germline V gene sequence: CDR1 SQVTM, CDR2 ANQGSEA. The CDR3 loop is CSVVPSGLYNEQFF. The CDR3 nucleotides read TGCAGCGTTGTTCCTAGCGGGTTATACAATGAGCAGTTCTTC.

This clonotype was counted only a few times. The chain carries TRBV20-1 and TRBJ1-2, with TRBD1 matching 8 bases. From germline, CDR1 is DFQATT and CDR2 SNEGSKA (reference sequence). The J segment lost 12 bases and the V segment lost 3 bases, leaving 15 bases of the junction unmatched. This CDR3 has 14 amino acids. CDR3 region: CSASGTGPLSRNTF. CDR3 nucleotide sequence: TGCAGTGCTAGCGGGACAGGTCCGCTCTCGAGAAACACCTTC.

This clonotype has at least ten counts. The CDR3 here is CASSLERNYGYTF. CDR3 in DNA: TGTGCCAGCAGTTTAGAGAGGAACTATGGCTACACCTTC. The chain recombines TRBV12-3 or TRBV12-4 with TRBJ1-2; the D is unclear. This CDR3 is built from 13 residues. Trimming took 1 base from V and 2 from J, leaving 5 bases between them.

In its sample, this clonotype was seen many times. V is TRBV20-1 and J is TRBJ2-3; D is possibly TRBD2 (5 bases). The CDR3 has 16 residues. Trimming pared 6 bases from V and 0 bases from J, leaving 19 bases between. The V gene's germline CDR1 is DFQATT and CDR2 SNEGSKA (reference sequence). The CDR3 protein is CSAVPGLKRSTDTQYF. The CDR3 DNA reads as TGCAGTGCCGTGCCCGGACTCAAAAGGAGCACAGATACGCAGTATTTT.

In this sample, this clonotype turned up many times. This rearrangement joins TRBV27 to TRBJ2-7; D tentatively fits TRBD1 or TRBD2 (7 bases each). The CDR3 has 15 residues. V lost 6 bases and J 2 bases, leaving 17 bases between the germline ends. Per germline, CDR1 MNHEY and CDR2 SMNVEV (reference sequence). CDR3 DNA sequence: TGTGCCAGCAGCCCCTCGACAGGGACTACCTACGAGCAGTACTTC. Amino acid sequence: CASSPSTGTTYEQYF.

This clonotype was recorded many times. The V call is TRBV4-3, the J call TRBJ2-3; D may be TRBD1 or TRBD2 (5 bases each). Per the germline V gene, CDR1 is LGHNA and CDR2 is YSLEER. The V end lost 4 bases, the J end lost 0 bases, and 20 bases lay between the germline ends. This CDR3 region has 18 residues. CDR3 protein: CASSLWGGLGGSTDTQYF. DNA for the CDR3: TGCGCCAGCAGCCTATGGGGCGGGCTAGGAGGAAGCACAGATACGCAGTATTTT.

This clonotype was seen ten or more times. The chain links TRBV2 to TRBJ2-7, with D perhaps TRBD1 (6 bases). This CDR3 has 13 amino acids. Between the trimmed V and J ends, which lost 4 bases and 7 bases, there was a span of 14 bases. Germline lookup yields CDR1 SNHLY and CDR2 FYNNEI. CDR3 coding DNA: TGTGCCAGCAGTGCGAGTAGGGGGACGGAGCAGTACTTC. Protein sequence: CASSASRGTEQYF.

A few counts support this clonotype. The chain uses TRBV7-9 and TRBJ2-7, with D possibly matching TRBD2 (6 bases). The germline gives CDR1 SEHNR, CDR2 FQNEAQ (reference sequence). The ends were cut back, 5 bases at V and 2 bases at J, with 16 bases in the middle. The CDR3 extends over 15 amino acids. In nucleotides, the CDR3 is TGTGCCAGCAGCGATGGACTACTTGGGGCCTACGAGCAGTACTTC. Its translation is CASSDGLLGAYEQYF.

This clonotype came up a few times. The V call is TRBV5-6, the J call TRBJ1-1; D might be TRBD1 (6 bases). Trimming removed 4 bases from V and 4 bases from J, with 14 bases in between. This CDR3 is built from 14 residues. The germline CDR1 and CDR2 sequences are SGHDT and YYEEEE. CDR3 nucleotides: TGTGCCAGCAGCCTCATCAGGGGCGGCACTGAAGCTTTCTTT. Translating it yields CASSLIRGGTEAFF.

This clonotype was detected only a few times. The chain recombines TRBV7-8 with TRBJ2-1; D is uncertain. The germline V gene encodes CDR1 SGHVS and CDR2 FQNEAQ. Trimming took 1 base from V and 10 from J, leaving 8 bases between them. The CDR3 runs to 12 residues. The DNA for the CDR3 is TGTGCCAGCAGCTTAGAGGGCTGGGAGCAGTTCTTC. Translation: CASSLEGWEQFF.

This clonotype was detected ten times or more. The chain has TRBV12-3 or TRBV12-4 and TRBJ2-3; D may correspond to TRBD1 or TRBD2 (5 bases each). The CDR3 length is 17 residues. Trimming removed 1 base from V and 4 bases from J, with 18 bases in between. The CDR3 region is CASSLVTSGLRADTQYF. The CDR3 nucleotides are TGTGCCAGCAGTTTAGTCACCAGCGGCCTCAGGGCAGATACGCAGTATTTT.

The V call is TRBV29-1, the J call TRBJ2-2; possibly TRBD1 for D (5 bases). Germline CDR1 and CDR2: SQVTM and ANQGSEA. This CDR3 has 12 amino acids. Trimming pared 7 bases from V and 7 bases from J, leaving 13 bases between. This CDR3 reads CSALSGNGELFF. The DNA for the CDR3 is TGCAGCGCCTTGTCAGGGAACGGGGAGCTGTTTTTT.

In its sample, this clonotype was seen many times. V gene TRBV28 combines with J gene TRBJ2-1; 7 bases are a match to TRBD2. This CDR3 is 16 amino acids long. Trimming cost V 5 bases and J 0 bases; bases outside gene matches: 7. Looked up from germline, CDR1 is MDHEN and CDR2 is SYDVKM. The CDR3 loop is CASSRSGAISYNEQFF. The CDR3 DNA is TGTGCCAGCAGTAGGAGCGGGGCCATCTCCTACAATGAGCAGTTCTTC.

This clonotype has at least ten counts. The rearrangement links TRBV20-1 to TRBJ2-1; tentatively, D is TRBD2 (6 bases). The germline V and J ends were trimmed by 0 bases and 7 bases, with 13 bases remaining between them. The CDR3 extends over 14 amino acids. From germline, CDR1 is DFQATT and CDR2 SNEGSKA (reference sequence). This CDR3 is CSARDLGGLNEQFF. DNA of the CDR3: TGCAGTGCTAGAGATCTGGGGGGTCTGAATGAGCAGTTCTTC.